This record covers a single T cell receptor beta chain. The data stem from a study of blood T cell repertoires in COVID-19. In the study overall: Samples of COVID-19 (acute and convalescent) were obtained from the United States, Italy and Spain.

The germline CDR1 and CDR2 sequences are DFQATT and SNEGSKA (reference sequence). Trimming stripped 3 bases from V and 3 bases from J, with 11 bases between. CDR3 size: 14 residues. Here immunoSEQ multiplex PCR was the method, and the copy in TCRdb shows in-frame clones only, minus some. The repertoire holds 150,000 to 200,000 clones, with roughly 80% as singletons. This chain joins TRBV20-1 and TRBJ1-4; the D is unclear. The sample was peripheral blood. The receptor comes from a woman aged 80 or older with acute or convalescent COVID-19. CDR3: CSASRGGSNEKLFF. The CDR3 region has the DNA TGCAGTGCTAGTCGAGGTGGCTCTAATGAAAAACTGTTTTTT.